This T cell receptor (beta chain) was obtained from a study of cytomegalovirus exposure and HLA in healthy donors. Study-wide results and limits: Researchers reportedly found TCR beta sequences accurately predicted most subjects' HLA-A and HLA-B alleles.

The PCR had 60 Vbeta and 13 Jbeta primers. Produced via immunoSEQ multiplex PCR; TCRdb's table is partial and in-frame only. Its table lists some 150,000 clones. About this clone: Its antigen is undetermined.

The clonotype originates from a woman aged 18-29 years in good health and CMV-seropositive. Sample: PBMCs.

This CDR3 is CASSHVGQGNEKLFF. CDR3 sequence (DNA): TGTGCCAGCAGCCACGTGGGACAGGGGAATGAAAAACTGTTTTTT. The V and J genes are TRBV4-2 and TRBJ1-4, with TRBD1 matching 10 bases. CDR1 and CDR2 (germline): LGHNA, YNFKEQ. V trimming: 3 bases; J trimming: 5 bases; junction bases outside the gene matches: 3. The CDR3 length is 15 residues.